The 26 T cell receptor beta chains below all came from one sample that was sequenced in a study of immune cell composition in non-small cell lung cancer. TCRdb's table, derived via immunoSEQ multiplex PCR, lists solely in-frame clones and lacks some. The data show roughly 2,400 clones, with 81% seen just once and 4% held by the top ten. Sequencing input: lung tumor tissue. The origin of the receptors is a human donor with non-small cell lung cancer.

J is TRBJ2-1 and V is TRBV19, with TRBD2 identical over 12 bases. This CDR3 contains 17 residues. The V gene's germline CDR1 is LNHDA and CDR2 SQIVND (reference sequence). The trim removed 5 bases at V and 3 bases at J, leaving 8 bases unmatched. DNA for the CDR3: TGTGCCAGTAGTCCCCCCGGACTAGCGGGAAACTACAATGAGCAGTTCTTC. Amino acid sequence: CASSPPGLAGNYNEQFF. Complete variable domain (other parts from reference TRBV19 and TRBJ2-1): DGGITQSPKYLFRKEGQNVTLSCEQNLNHDAMYWYRQDPGQGLRLIYYSQIVNDFQKGDIAEGYSVSREKKESFPLTVTSAQKNPTAFYLCASSPPGLAGNYNEQFFGPGTRLTVL.

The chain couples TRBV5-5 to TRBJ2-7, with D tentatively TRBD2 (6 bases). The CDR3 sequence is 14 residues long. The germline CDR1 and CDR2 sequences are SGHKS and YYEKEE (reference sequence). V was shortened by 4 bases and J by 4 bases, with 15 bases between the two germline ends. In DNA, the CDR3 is TGTGCCAGCAGCCCGGGACTTCAACCGTACGAGCAGTACTTC. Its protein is CASSPGLQPYEQYF.

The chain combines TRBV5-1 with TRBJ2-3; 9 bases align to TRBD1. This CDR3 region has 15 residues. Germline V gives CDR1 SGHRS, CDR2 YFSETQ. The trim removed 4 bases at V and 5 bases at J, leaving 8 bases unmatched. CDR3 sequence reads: CASSIGTGNVDTQYF. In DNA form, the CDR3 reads TGCGCCAGCAGCATCGGGACAGGGAATGTAGATACGCAGTATTTT. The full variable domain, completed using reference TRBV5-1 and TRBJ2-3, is KAGVTQTPRYLIKTRGQQVTLSCSPISGHRSVSWYQQTPGQGLQFLFEYFSETQRNKGNFPGRFSGRQFSNSRSEMNVSTLELGDSALYLCASSIGTGNVDTQYFGPGTRLTVL.

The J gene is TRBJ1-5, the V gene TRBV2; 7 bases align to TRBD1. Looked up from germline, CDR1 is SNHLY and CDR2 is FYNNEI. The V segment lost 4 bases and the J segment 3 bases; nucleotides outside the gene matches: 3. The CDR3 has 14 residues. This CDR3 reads CASSVGTANQPQHF. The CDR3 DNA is TGTGCCAGCAGTGTAGGGACAGCCAATCAGCCCCAGCATTTT.

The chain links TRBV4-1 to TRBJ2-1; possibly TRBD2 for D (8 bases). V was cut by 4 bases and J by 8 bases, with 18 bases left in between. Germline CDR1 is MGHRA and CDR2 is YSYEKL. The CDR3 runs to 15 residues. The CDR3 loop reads CASSRSGGGLDEQFF. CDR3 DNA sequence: TGCGCCAGCAGCCGATCGGGAGGGGGCTTAGATGAGCAGTTCTTC.

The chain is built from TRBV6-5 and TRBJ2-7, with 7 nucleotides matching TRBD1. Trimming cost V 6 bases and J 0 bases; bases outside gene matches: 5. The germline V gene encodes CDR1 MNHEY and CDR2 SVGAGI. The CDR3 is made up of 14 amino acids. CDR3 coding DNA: TGTGCCAGCAGGAGGGACAGCCTCTCCTACGAGCAGTACTTC. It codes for CASRRDSLSYEQYF.

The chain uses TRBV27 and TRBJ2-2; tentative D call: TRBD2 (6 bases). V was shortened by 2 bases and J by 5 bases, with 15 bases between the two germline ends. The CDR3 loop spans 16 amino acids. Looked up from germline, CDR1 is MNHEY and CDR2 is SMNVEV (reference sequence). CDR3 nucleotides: TGTGCCAGCAGTTTAGGCGGGGCAGGGCTGACCGGGGAGCTGTTTTTT. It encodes CASSLGGAGLTGELFF.

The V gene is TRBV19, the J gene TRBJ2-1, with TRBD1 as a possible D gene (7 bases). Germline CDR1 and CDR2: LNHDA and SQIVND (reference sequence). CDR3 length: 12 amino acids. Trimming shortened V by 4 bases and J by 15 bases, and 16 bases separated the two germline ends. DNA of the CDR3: TGTGCCAGTAGTAGCGGGACAGTAAGGGTGTTCTTC. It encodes CASSSGTVRVFF.

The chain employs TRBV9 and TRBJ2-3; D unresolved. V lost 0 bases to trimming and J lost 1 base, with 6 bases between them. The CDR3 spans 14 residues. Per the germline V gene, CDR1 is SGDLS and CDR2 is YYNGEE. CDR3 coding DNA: TGTGCCAGCAGCGTAGCGGTGCGCACAGATACGCAGTATTTT. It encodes CASSVAVRTDTQYF.

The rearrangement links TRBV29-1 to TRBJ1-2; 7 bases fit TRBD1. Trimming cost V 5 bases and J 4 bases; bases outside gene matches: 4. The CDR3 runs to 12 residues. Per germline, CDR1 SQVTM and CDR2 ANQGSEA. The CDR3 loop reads CSVRQGRYGYTF. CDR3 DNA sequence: TGCAGCGTTCGACAGGGACGCTATGGCTACACCTTC.

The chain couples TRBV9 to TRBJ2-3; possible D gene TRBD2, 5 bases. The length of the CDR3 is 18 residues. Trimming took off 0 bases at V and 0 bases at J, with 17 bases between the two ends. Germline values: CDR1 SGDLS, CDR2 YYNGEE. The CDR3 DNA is TGTGCCAGCAGCGTAGCCCCCCTCGGCGGGCTGAGCACAGATACGCAGTATTTT. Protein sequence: CASSVAPLGGLSTDTQYF.

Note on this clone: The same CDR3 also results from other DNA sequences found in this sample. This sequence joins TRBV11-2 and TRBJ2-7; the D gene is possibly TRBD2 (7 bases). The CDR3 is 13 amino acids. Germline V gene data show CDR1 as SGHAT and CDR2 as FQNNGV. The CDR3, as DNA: TGTGCTAGCCGGGGGGCGGCAACCTACGAGCAGTACTTC. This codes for CASRGAATYEQYF.

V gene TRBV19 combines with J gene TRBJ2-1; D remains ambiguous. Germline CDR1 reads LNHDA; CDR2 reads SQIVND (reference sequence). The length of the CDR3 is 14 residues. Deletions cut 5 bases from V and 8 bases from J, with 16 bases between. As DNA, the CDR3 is TGTGCCAGTAGTGCAATCAGACTCGCCGATGAGCAGTTCTTC. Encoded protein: CASSAIRLADEQFF.

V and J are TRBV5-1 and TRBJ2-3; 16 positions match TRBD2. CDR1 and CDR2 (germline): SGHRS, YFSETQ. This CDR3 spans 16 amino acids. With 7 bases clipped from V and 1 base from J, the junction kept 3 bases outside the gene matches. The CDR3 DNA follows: TGCGCCAGCGGGGGGACTAGCGGGAGGGGCACAGATACGCAGTATTTT. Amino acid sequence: CASGGTSGRGTDTQYF.

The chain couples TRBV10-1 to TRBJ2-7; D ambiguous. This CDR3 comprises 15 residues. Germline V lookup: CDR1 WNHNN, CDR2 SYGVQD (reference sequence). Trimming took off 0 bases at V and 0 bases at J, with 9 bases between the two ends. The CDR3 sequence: CASSESKFSSYEQYF. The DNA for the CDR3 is TGCGCCAGCAGTGAGTCGAAGTTTAGCTCCTACGAGCAGTACTTC.

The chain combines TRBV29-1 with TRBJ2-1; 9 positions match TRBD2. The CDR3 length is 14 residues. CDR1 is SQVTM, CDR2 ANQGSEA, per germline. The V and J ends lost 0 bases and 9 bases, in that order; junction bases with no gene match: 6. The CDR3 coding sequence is TGCAGCGTTGAAGAGGCGGGAGGGGTGAGTGAGCAGTTCTTC. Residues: CSVEEAGGVSEQFF.

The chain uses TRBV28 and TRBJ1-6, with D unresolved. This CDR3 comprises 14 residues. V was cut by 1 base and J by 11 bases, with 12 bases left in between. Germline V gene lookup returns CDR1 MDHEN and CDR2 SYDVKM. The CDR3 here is CASSLSQQSPPLHF. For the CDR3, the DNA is TGTGCCAGCAGTTTATCCCAACAGTCTCCACCCCTCCACTTT. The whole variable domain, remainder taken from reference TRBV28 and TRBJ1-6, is DVKVTQSSRYLVKRTGEKVFLECVQDMDHENMFWYRQDPGLGLRLIYFSYDVKMKEKGDIPEGYSVSREKKERFSLILESASTNQTSMYLCASSLSQQSPPLHFGNGTRLTVT.

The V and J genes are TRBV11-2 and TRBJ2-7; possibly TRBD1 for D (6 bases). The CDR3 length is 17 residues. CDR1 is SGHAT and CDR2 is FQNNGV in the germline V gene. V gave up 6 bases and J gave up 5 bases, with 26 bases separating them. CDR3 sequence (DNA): TGTGCCAGCAGTCGATCAACGACAGGACATCTCCTGAACGAGCAGTACTTC. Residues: CASSRSTTGHLLNEQYF. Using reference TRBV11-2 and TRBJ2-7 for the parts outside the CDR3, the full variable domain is EAGVAQSPRYKIIEKRQSVAFWCNPISGHATLYWYQQILGQGPKLLIQFQNNGVVDDSQLPKDRFSAERLKGVDSTLKIQPAKLEDSAVYLCASSRSTTGHLLNEQYFGPGTRLTVT.

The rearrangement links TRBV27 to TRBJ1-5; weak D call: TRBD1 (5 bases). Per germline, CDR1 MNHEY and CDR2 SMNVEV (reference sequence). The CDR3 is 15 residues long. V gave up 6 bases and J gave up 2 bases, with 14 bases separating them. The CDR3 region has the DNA TGTGCCAGCAGCTCCCAGGGCCTCGGCAATCAGCCCCAGCATTTT. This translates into CASSSQGLGNQPQHF.

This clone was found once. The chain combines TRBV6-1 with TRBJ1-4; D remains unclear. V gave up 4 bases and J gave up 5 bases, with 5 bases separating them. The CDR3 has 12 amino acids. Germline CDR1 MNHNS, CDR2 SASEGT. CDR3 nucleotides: TGTGCCAGCAGTGTCGGGAATGAAAAACTGTTTTTT. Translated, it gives CASSVGNEKLFF.

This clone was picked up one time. The CDR3 loop is CASSRDTNTEAFF. The CDR3 nucleotides are TGTGCCAGCAGCCGGGACACGAACACTGAAGCTTTCTTT. The chain employs TRBV7-2 and TRBJ1-1; the D gene is possibly TRBD1 (6 bases). CDR1 SGHTA and CDR2 FQGNSA come from the germline V gene. V was cut by 5 bases and J by 1 base, with 8 bases left in between. The CDR3 extends over 13 amino acids.

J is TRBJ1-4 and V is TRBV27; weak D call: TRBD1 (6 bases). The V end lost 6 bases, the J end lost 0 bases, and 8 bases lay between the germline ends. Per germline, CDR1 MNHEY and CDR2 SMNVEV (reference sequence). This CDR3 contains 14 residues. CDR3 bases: TGTGCCAGCAGGAGACAGGCAACTAATGAAAAACTGTTTTTT. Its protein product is CASRRQATNEKLFF.

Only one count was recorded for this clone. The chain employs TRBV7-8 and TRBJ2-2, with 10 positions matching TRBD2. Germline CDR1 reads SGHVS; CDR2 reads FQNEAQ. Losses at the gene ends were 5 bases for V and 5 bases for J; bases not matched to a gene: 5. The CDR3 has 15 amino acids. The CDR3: CASSPLAGATGELFF. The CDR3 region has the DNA TGTGCCAGCAGCCCCCTAGCGGGAGCTACCGGGGAGCTGTTTTTT. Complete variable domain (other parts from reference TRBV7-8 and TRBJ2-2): GAGVSQSPRYKVAKRGQDVALRCDPISGHVSLFWYQQALGQGPEFLTYFQNEAQLDKSGLPSDRFFAERPEGSVSTLKIQRTQQEDSAVYLCASSPLAGATGELFFGEGSRLTVL.

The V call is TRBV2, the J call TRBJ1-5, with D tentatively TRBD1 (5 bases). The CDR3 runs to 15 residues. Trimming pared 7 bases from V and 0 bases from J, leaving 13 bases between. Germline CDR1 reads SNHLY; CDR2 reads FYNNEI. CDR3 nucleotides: TGTGCCAGCACAGAAAGGGGCCTTAGCAATCAGCCCCAGCATTTT. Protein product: CASTERGLSNQPQHF.

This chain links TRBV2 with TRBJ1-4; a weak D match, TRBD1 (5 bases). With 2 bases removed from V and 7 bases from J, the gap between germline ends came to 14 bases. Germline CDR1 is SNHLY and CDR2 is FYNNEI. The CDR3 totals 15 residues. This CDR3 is CASSESRGSSEKLFF. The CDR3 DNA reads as TGTGCCAGCAGTGAAAGTCGGGGGTCGAGTGAAAAACTGTTTTTT. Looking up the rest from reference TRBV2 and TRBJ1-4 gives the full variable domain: EPEVTQTPSHQVTQMGQEVILRCVPISNHLYFYWYRQILGQKVEFLVSFYNNEISEKSEIFDDQFSVERPDGSNFTLKIRSTKLEDSAMYFCASSESRGSSEKLFFGSGTQLSVL.

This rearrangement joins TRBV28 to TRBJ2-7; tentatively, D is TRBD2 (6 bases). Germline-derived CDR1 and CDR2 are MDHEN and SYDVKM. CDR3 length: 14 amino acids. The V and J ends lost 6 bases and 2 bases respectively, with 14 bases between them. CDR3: CASRTGGGPYEQYF. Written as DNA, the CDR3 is TGTGCCAGCAGAACAGGAGGAGGGCCCTACGAGCAGTACTTC.